The 5 T cell receptor beta chains given below trace back to one sample, sequenced in a study of ipilimumab plus nivolumab after autologous stem cell transplantation (dated by TCRdb to the early 2020s). The protocol used for the library was the immunoSEQ multiplex PCR assay. Here the immuneACCESS table is served through TCRdb, limited to in-frame sequences with V and J called. Missing clones are a known gap in these copies; in checked studies unresolved V genes cover under half, and the rest lacks a known reason. A total of more than 4,500 clones appear in this sample, roughly three quarters of them only once. Over 15% of the sample goes to the ten largest clones. The sample was PBMCs, taken in a trial of ipilimumab plus nivolumab as post-transplant consolidation. The receptors stem from a male donor with multiple myeloma.

The chain carries TRBV5-5 and TRBJ2-5, with TRBD1 matching over 7 bases. Germline V lookup: CDR1 SGHKS, CDR2 YYEKEE (reference sequence). The CDR3 is 13 residues long. V was clipped by 4 bases and J by 3 bases; unmatched bases: 3. The CDR3 protein is CASSTGTEETQYF. Here the CDR3 DNA reads TGTGCCAGCAGCACCGGGACAGAAGAGACCCAGTACTTC.

This clone is large by share. The CDR3 sequence is CSAILFPSQYF. DNA of the CDR3: TGCAGCGCCATCCTTTTTCCATCACAGTACTTC. This chain uses TRBV29-1 with TRBJ2-5; D is unresolved. The CDR3 extends over 11 amino acids. V was clipped by 7 bases and J by 11 bases, with 17 bases between them. CDR1 and CDR2 (germline): SQVTM, ANQGSEA.

In this sample, this clone turned up a few times. This chain connects TRBV4-1 to TRBJ2-1; D possibly corresponds to TRBD2 (5 bases). V was cut by 3 bases and J by 3 bases, with 12 bases left in between. This CDR3 is 15 amino acids long. The germline V gene has CDR1 MGHRA and CDR2 YSYEKL. This CDR3 reads CASSQVTGDYNEQFF. The DNA of the CDR3 is TGCGCCAGCAGCCAGGTTACCGGGGACTACAATGAGCAGTTCTTC.

This rearrangement joins TRBV5-1 to TRBJ2-5; D is tentatively TRBD1 or TRBD2 (7 bases each). The DNA end favors TRBJ2-7, so the J call may be wrong. This CDR3 spans 12 amino acids. Looked up from germline, CDR1 is SGHRS and CDR2 is YFSETQ. The DNA of the CDR3 is TGCGCCAGCAGCCCAGGGGGGGCCGAGCAGTACTTC. Amino acid sequence: CASSPGGAEQYF.

CDR3 sequence: CASSGQLETQYF. The CDR3, as DNA: TGTGCCAGCAGTGGGCAGCTTGAGACCCAGTACTTC. The chain recombines TRBV2 with TRBJ2-5, with unresolved D. Germline V gives CDR1 SNHLY, CDR2 FYNNEI. V gave up 4 bases and J gave up 5 bases, with 8 bases separating them. This CDR3 spans 12 amino acids.